One and the same sample provided the 23 T cell receptor beta chains below, sequenced in a study of beta chain features in type 1 diabetes (dated by TCRdb to the late 2010s). Summary of the overall study and its limitations: In all four CD4+ subsets, TCRB CDR3 length was moderately but significantly shorter in type 1 diabetes patients.

These TCRs' antigens remain unknown. The library was generated by the immunoSEQ multiplex PCR assay. All of the isolated RNA was reverse transcribed with the High Capacity cDNA Reverse Transcription Kit, so expressed TCRB transcripts were sequenced. The table was pulled from immuneACCESS by TCRdb, which kept in-frame rearrangements only. Such tables lose some clones; where checked, under half of the loss comes from unresolved V genes, and the rest has no known cause. The sample profile shows approximately 150,000 clones; 10% to 15% of them were found once. Approximately 1.3% of the sample is taken by the ten largest. Sequenced: central memory CD4+ T cells from blood. All receptors come from a young man with type 1 diabetes.

V usage is TRBV5-1 and J usage is TRBJ2-1; no reliable D call. V was cut by 1 base and J by 5 bases, with 10 bases left in between. Germline CDR1 and CDR2: SGHRS and YFSETQ. The CDR3 is made up of 14 amino acids. The CDR3 spells CASSLRAMNNEQFF. The CDR3 DNA sequence: TGCGCCAGCAGCTTGAGGGCGATGAACAATGAGCAGTTCTTC.

This clone was found once. The chain uses TRBV13 and TRBJ1-6; D may be TRBD1 (6 bases). This CDR3 is 16 amino acids long. Trimming shortened V by 6 bases and J by 5 bases, and 17 bases separated the two germline ends. Per the germline V gene, CDR1 is PRHDT and CDR2 is FYEKMQ (reference sequence). The CDR3 DNA sequence: TGTGCCAGCAGGATCAGAAACAGGGACCATAATTCACCCCTCCACTTT. Translated, it gives CASRIRNRDHNSPLHF. Full variable domain (outside the CDR3, taken from reference TRBV13 and TRBJ1-6): AAGVIQSPRHLIKEKRETATLKCYPIPRHDTVYWYQQGPGQDPQFLISFYEKMQSDKGSIPDRFSAQQFSDYHSELNMSSLELGDSALYFCASRIRNRDHNSPLHFGNGTRLTVT.

This clone has a handful of counts. This chain connects TRBV11-2 to TRBJ2-7; D is undetermined. CDR3 length: 14 amino acids. V lost 0 bases and J 6 bases, leaving 12 bases between the germline ends. CDR1 is SGHAT, CDR2 FQNNGV, per germline. The CDR3 nucleotides are TGTGCCAGCAGCTTAGATTTTGGTGTCGGCGAGCAGTACTTC. Translating gives CASSLDFGVGEQYF.

This clone appeared many times. V and J are TRBV6-6 and TRBJ1-1; D may be TRBD1 (5 bases). The CDR3 runs to 13 residues. V lost 10 bases and J lost 3, with 15 bases in between. Germline CDR1 MNHNY, CDR2 SVGAGI (reference sequence). This chain's CDR3 is CATKTQGDTEAFF. The CDR3 coding sequence is TGTGCCACCAAGACCCAGGGAGACACTGAAGCTTTCTTT.

This clone showed up just a few times. Other DNA sequences in the sample encode the same CDR3. The chain has TRBV20-1 and TRBJ2-7, with D possibly matching TRBD2 (5 bases). This CDR3 spans 11 amino acids. V shed 3 bases and J shed 3 bases, with 6 bases lying between them. Germline V gene lookup returns CDR1 DFQATT and CDR2 SNEGSKA (reference sequence). This CDR3 reads CSARGDYEQYF. The DNA of the CDR3 is TGCAGTGCTAGGGGAGACTACGAGCAGTACTTC.

This clone turned up a few times. The V gene is TRBV19, the J gene TRBJ2-5; weak D call: TRBD1 (5 bases). The CDR3 spans 12 residues. Germline V CDR1 and CDR2: LNHDA, SQIVND (reference sequence). The V and J ends lost 6 bases and 5 bases respectively, with 10 bases between them. In nucleotides, the CDR3 is TGTGCCAGTAGCCCCGCAGGGGAGACCCAGTACTTC. Its protein is CASSPAGETQYF.

In this sample, this clone turned up many times. This chain links TRBV28 with TRBJ2-5; tentative D call: TRBD2 (6 bases). This CDR3 has 15 residues. The V and J ends lost 6 bases and 3 bases respectively, with 17 bases between them. Germline V gene lookup returns CDR1 MDHEN and CDR2 SYDVKM. The CDR3 DNA reads as TGTGCCAGCAGCCCCCCCGGGTGGGGGGAAGAGACCCAGTACTTC. Amino acid sequence: CASSPPGWGEETQYF.

The gene calls are TRBV6-5 and TRBJ2-5; D is possibly TRBD2 (5 bases). V was trimmed by 0 bases and J by 6 bases, leaving 17 bases between them. Looked up from germline, CDR1 is MNHEY and CDR2 is SVGAGI. The CDR3 is 16 residues long. The CDR3 spells CASSYSSSAGAKTQYF. CDR3 nucleotides: TGTGCCAGCAGTTACTCGAGTAGCGCAGGAGCGAAGACCCAGTACTTC.

This clone has just a few counts. This chain joins TRBV14 and TRBJ2-5; D gene uncertain. The CDR3 extends over 12 amino acids. V shed 0 bases and J shed 5 bases, with 4 bases lying between them. Germline V gene sequence: CDR1 SGHDN, CDR2 FVKESK. CDR3 residues: CASSQDWETQYF. The CDR3 DNA follows: TGTGCCAGCAGCCAAGATTGGGAGACCCAGTACTTC.

This chain uses TRBV7-6 with TRBJ2-7, with 9 nucleotides matching TRBD1. V dropped 1 base and J dropped 2; count of bases not matched to a gene: 0. Germline loops: CDR1 SGHVS, CDR2 FNYEAQ. CDR3 size: 14 residues. CDR3 DNA sequence: TGTGCCAGCAGCTTAGGGACAGGGGCCTACGAGCAGTACTTC. Protein: CASSLGTGAYEQYF.

The chain couples TRBV2 to TRBJ1-5; D is unclear. Trimming shortened V by 10 bases and J by 3 bases, and 10 bases separated the two germline ends. The germline V gene has CDR1 SNHLY and CDR2 FYNNEI. The CDR3 runs 12 residues. CDR3 sequence: CATSPTNQPQHF. DNA for the CDR3: TGTGCCACCAGCCCCACCAATCAGCCCCAGCATTTT.

This clone came up a few times. The chain employs TRBV21-1 and TRBJ2-5; the D call TRBD2 from the table was never checked on the DNA. TRBV21-1 is classified as a pseudogene. The CDR3 is made up of 15 amino acids. In nucleotides, the CDR3 is TGTGCCAGCAGCAGTGCCCGCGGGGGGCAAGAGACCCAGTACTTC. Protein product: CASSSARGGQETQYF.

This sequence joins TRBV27 and TRBJ1-2, with 8 bases that match TRBD1. Germline values: CDR1 MNHEY, CDR2 SMNVEV (reference sequence). The CDR3 totals 14 residues. V was pared by 7 bases and J by 6 bases, with 10 bases of the junction left unmatched. CDR3: CASTQTGAANGYTF. The CDR3 region has the DNA TGTGCCAGCACTCAGACAGGGGCGGCGAATGGCTACACCTTC.

The chain uses TRBV6-5 and TRBJ1-1, with D unresolved. Germline-derived CDR1 and CDR2 are MNHEY and SVGAGI. This CDR3 region has 14 residues. Trimming left V 2 bases short and J 2 bases short, with 9 bases between. Here the CDR3 DNA reads TGTGCCAGCAGTTACGACGCACACAACACTGAAGCTTTCTTT. Residues: CASSYDAHNTEAFF.

This chain connects TRBV7-3 to TRBJ2-6; tentatively, D is TRBD1 or TRBD2 (5 bases each). V was shortened by 3 bases and J by 1 base, with 13 bases between the two germline ends. The CDR3 is 17 residues long. Germline CDR1 and CDR2: SGHTA and FQGTGA. In DNA, the CDR3 is TGTGCCAGCAGCTTTCCGGGACCGATATCTGGGGCCAACGTCCTGACTTTC. As protein: CASSFPGPISGANVLTF.

This chain uses TRBV5-1 with TRBJ2-1; the D gene is possibly TRBD1 (5 bases). The length of the CDR3 is 14 residues. The V and J ends lost 0 bases and 1 base respectively, with 5 bases between them. Germline-derived CDR1 and CDR2 are SGHRS and YFSETQ. The chain's CDR3 is CASSLGQSYNEQFF. The CDR3 DNA follows: TGCGCCAGCAGCTTGGGACAGTCCTACAATGAGCAGTTCTTC.

V gene TRBV28 combines with J gene TRBJ2-7; 7 nucleotides align to TRBD1. CDR3 length equals 14 residues. V was clipped by 7 bases and J by 6 bases; unmatched bases: 12. Germline CDR1 and CDR2: MDHEN and SYDVKM. The CDR3 DNA reads TGTGCCAGCACAGCAGGGGGTCAGGGGTTCGAGCAGTACTTC. It is translated as CASTAGGQGFEQYF. The complete variable domain, with remaining parts taken from reference TRBV28 and TRBJ2-7, reads DVKVTQSSRYLVKRTGEKVFLECVQDMDHENMFWYRQDPGLGLRLIYFSYDVKMKEKGDIPEGYSVSREKKERFSLILESASTNQTSMYLCASTAGGQGFEQYFGPGTRLTVT.

In its sample, this clone was seen a few times. The V gene is TRBV7-2, the J gene TRBJ2-3; D not resolved. The CDR3 is 12 residues long. The germline V and J ends were trimmed by 5 bases and 4 bases, with 7 bases remaining between them. The germline V gene has CDR1 SGHTA and CDR2 FQGNSA. CDR3 DNA: TGTGCCAGCAGCCCGTTTTCAGATACGCAGTATTTT. The encoded protein is CASSPFSDTQYF.

This clone has only a few counts. The chain is built from TRBV7-9 and TRBJ2-7; the D gene could be TRBD1 or TRBD2 (5 bases each). V was clipped by 6 bases and J by 7 bases, with 25 bases between them. There are 16 residues in the CDR3. Germline-derived CDR1 and CDR2 are SEHNR and FQNEAQ (reference sequence). CDR3 coding DNA: TGTGCCAGCAGTCTCTCCGGGGACCAACCGTTAGGGGAGCAGTACTTC. Encoded protein: CASSLSGDQPLGEQYF.

This clone was picked up a small number of times. The chain couples TRBV11-2 to TRBJ1-1, with 10 bases fitting TRBD1. CDR1 SGHAT and CDR2 FQNNGV come from the germline V gene. The CDR3 is 17 amino acids. J was trimmed by 2 bases and V by 5 bases; bases with no gene match: 11. CDR3 in amino acids: CASSTTTGTGVNTEAFF. Here the CDR3 DNA reads TGTGCCAGCAGCACGACCACCGGGACAGGGGTTAACACTGAAGCTTTCTTT.

The chain recombines TRBV27 with TRBJ2-1, with a weak D call TRBD1 (6 bases). CDR3 length equals 12 residues. Germline V gene sequence: CDR1 MNHEY, CDR2 SMNVEV (reference sequence). V was trimmed by 4 bases and J by 10 bases, leaving 11 bases between them. Here the CDR3 DNA reads TGTGCCAGCAGTTCACCAGGGGAGGAGCAGTTCTTC. Its translation is CASSSPGEEQFF.

The table lists this clone with a few counts. Other DNA sequences in this sample translate to the same CDR3. The chain couples TRBV5-5 to TRBJ2-5; D could derive from TRBD1 or TRBD2 (6 bases each). The V gene's germline CDR1 is SGHKS and CDR2 YYEKEE (reference sequence). The CDR3 covers 14 residues. The V and J ends lost 5 bases and 2 bases respectively, with 13 bases between them. The DNA of the CDR3 is TGTGCCAGCAGGCTGCGGGACACACAAGAGACCCAGTACTTC. Its translation is CASRLRDTQETQYF. Complete variable domain (other parts from reference TRBV5-5 and TRBJ2-5): DAGVTQSPTHLIKTRGQQVTLRCSPISGHKSVSWYQQVLGQGPQFIFQYYEKEERGRGNFPDRFSARQFPNYSSELNVNALLLGDSALYLCASRLRDTQETQYFGPGTRLLVL.

This clone is labeled medium-sized. The rearrangement uses TRBV4-1 and TRBJ1-4, with 7 bases aligning to TRBD1. The ends lost 4 bases at V and 3 bases at J; junction bases unmatched: 8. CDR1 is MGHRA and CDR2 is YSYEKL in the germline V gene. The CDR3 extends over 16 amino acids. CDR3: CASSRDRVASNEKLFF. The CDR3, as DNA: TGCGCCAGCAGCCGCGACAGGGTAGCGTCTAATGAAAAACTGTTTTTT.